This entry lists 12 T cell receptor beta chains sequenced from one sample in a study of human versus mouse CDR3 diversity and MHC coevolution. The protocol was immunoSEQ multiplex PCR, while the TCRdb copy is restricted to in-frame clones and leaves out a portion. In the table there are about 80,000 clones, around 93% of which are singletons. Sequencing was carried out using naive CD4+ T cells from blood. Subset indicated: CD45RO-negative CD62L-positive naive CD4 T cells. Source of these receptors: a person aged 25 to 75 in good health.

CDR3 sequence (DNA): TGTGCCAGCAGCTTGGGCCTAGCGGAGTCTACGAGCAAGTACTTC. Its protein product is CASSLGLAESTSKYF. The chain couples TRBV5-4 to TRBJ2-7; 7 bases are shared with TRBD2. CDR1 is SGHNT and CDR2 is YYREEE in the germline V gene (reference sequence). J was trimmed by 11 bases and V by 0 bases; bases with no gene match: 14. The CDR3 totals 15 residues.

The chain has TRBV5-1 and TRBJ2-7; no reliable D call. Germline V gene lookup returns CDR1 SGHRS and CDR2 YFSETQ. The length of the CDR3 is 12 residues. V shed 0 bases and J shed 6 bases, with 7 bases lying between them. CDR3 in DNA: TGCGCCAGCAGCTTGGACAGCTTCGAGCAGTACTTC. Its translation is CASSLDSFEQYF.

This clone was seen a single time. The V gene is TRBV19, the J gene TRBJ2-1, with TRBD1 as a possible D gene (5 bases). The germline CDR1 and CDR2 sequences are LNHDA and SQIVND (reference sequence). CDR3 size: 11 residues. The V end was cut by 5 bases, the J end by 10 bases, with 9 bases between. CDR3 loop: CASSGAREQFF. The CDR3 DNA follows: TGTGCCAGTAGTGGGGCGAGGGAGCAGTTCTTC.

The chain joins TRBV18 to TRBJ1-1; D is possibly TRBD1 (6 bases). The germline CDR1 and CDR2 sequences are KGHSH and LQKENI. The length of the CDR3 is 14 residues. Trimming shortened V by 2 bases and J by 1 base, and 8 bases separated the two germline ends. The CDR3 nucleotides are TGTGCCAGCTCACCAGAGACAGGGAACACTGAAGCTTTCTTT. This gives the protein CASSPETGNTEAFF.

This chain joins TRBV6-5 and TRBJ2-5; no definite D call. The DNA end is more similar to TRBJ2-7, so the J call may be wrong. The CDR3 runs 13 residues. CDR1 is MNHEY, CDR2 SVGAGI, per germline. The CDR3 sequence is CASSLYSSYEQYF. CDR3 sequence (DNA): TGTGCCAGCAGTTTATACAGCTCCTACGAGCAGTACTTC.

The chain employs TRBV5-1 and TRBJ2-2, with D possibly TRBD1 on 6 matching bases. CDR1 and CDR2 from the germline V gene are SGHRS and YFSETQ. The CDR3 has 15 amino acids. V lost 0 bases to trimming and J lost 4 bases, with 10 bases between them. CDR3 DNA sequence: TGCGCCAGCAGCTTGGGCAGGGACACCACCGGGGAGCTGTTTTTT. Translating it yields CASSLGRDTTGELFF.

CDR3 nucleotide sequence: TGTGCCAGCAGCGTAGGGACTAGTGTCAGTGAGCAGTTCTTC. Translating it yields CASSVGTSVSEQFF. The chain carries TRBV9 and TRBJ2-1; 7 bases agree with TRBD2. V dropped 0 bases and J dropped 9; count of bases not matched to a gene: 6. There are 14 residues in the CDR3. Looked up from germline, CDR1 is SGDLS and CDR2 is YYNGEE.

This sequence joins TRBV28 and TRBJ2-1; 9 bases fit TRBD1. The V and J ends lost 6 bases and 6 bases, in that order; junction bases with no gene match: 3. Germline loops: CDR1 MDHEN, CDR2 SYDVKM. This CDR3 is built from 13 residues. The CDR3 DNA reads TGTGCCAGCAGAAAGACAGGGGGCAATGAGCAGTTCTTC. Translation: CASRKTGGNEQFF.

The chain carries TRBV5-5 and TRBJ1-4; a possible D gene is TRBD1 (6 bases). Germline assignment: CDR1 SGHKS and CDR2 YYEKEE (reference sequence). The V and J ends lost 2 bases and 1 base respectively, with 9 bases between them. The CDR3 is 15 residues long. The CDR3: CASSLMTGTNEKLFF. The CDR3 bases are TGTGCCAGCAGCTTAATGACAGGAACTAATGAAAAACTGTTTTTT.

The chain has TRBV5-1 and TRBJ1-4; TRBD1 agrees at 7 bases. V gave up 5 bases and J gave up 3 bases; unmatched junction bases: 7. Per the germline V gene, CDR1 is SGHRS and CDR2 is YFSETQ. The CDR3 is made up of 15 amino acids. The CDR3 DNA follows: TGCGCCAGCAGACAAACAGGGGCGGCTAATGAAAAACTGTTTTTT. Its translation is CASRQTGAANEKLFF. The variable domain in full, completed from reference TRBV5-1 and TRBJ1-4, reads KAGVTQTPRYLIKTRGQQVTLSCSPISGHRSVSWYQQTPGQGLQFLFEYFSETQRNKGNFPGRFSGRQFSNSRSEMNVSTLELGDSALYLCASRQTGAANEKLFFGSGTQLSVL.

CDR3 in amino acids: CASSSRDRASGANVLTF. CDR3 coding DNA: TGTGCCAGCAGCTCCCGGGACAGGGCCTCTGGGGCCAACGTCCTGACTTTC. The J gene is TRBJ2-6, the V gene TRBV7-3, with 9 positions matching TRBD1. The trim removed 4 bases at V and 0 bases at J, leaving 4 bases unmatched. The CDR3 consists of 17 residues. Per germline, CDR1 SGHTA and CDR2 FQGTGA.

The chain combines TRBV6-5 with TRBJ2-1, with D possibly being TRBD2 (5 bases). This CDR3 is built from 15 residues. Germline V gene data show CDR1 as MNHEY and CDR2 as SVGAGI. Trimming cost V 7 bases and J 5 bases, with 18 bases left between them. CDR3 nucleotides: TGTGCCAGCATACGGTCAGGACTGCCCCACAATGAGCAGTTCTTC. Translation gives CASIRSGLPHNEQFF.